The rows below give T cell receptor beta chains drawn from one sample of a study of post-analysis software for immune sequencing data. TCRdb analysed the PCR reads with MiXCR anew, one entry per CDR3 protein. The sample consists of approximately 460,000 distinct CDR3 sequences, under 55% of them appearing once. The specimen was blood. Receptors were obtained from a girl under 18 with multiple sclerosis. The conserved cysteine and the conserved F or W are not part of the CDR3 here. Each record gives: V gene, CDR3 length, CDR3 protein.

>TRBV5-1|13
ASSLDQGATYEQY
>TRBV24-1|14
ATSDEDRGPYNEQY
>TRBV5-6|12
ASSLQRMTYEQY
>TRBV20-1|11
SAWTVREETQY
>TRBV5-1|14
ASSLSGGGGPYEQY
>TRBV5-1|14
ASGSGATSGYNEQF
>TRBV20-1|13
SADRPGQGAREQY
>TRBV6-4|14
ASRDRQTSSTDTQY
>TRBV7-2|11
ASSKDPINEQY
>TRBV5-1|12
ASSLGVNTGELF
>TRBV7-2|13
ASSFSGLKGDTQY
>TRBV20-1|11
SASDRFKGEQY
>TRBV6-5|13
ASRVPSGRYNEQF
>TRBV20-1|13
SARGRGLAGSEQF